Listed here are 20 T cell receptor beta chains from one sample, sequenced in a study of T-cell reconstitution after alpha-beta-depleted transplantation in children. Unique molecular identifiers were used to barcode this TCRbeta library. TCRdb reprocessed the PCR reads with MiXCR, giving one entry per CDR3 protein. The sample shows 100,000 to 120,000 distinct CDR3 sequences, about 9.4% of them seen only once. The specimen was PBMCs from the stem cell graft donor, collected from the stem cell graft. These TCRs come from a human donor who donated a stem cell graft to a child with acute lymphoblastic leukemia.

This clonotype was observed at least ten times. This sequence joins TRBV5-1 and TRBJ2-1; unclear D gene. This CDR3 region has 14 residues. The germline CDR1 and CDR2 sequences are SGHRS and YFSETQ. The ends were cut back, 4 bases at V and 7 bases at J, with 15 bases in the middle. CDR3 loop: CASSEVELQNEQFF. Written as DNA, the CDR3 is TGCGCCAGCAGCGAGGTAGAGCTACAGAATGAGCAGTTCTTC.

This clonotype was recorded at least ten times. V is TRBV5-1 and J is TRBJ2-7; tentatively, D is TRBD1 (5 bases). Germline V gene data show CDR1 as SGHRS and CDR2 as YFSETQ. The CDR3 is made up of 14 amino acids. Trimming removed 4 bases at V and 2 bases at J, with 13 bases between. The CDR3 DNA sequence: TGCGCCAGCAGCCCGGAAGGGGTCCCCTACGAGCAGTACTTC. It codes for CASSPEGVPYEQYF.

This clonotype was observed many times. The J gene is TRBJ2-7, the V gene TRBV4-2; the match to TRBD2 covers 10 bases. The germline gives CDR1 LGHNA, CDR2 YNFKEQ. This CDR3 has 16 amino acids. V lost 0 bases, J lost 2 bases, and 4 bases stayed unmatched. The CDR3 protein is CASSQDGTSVPYEQYF. The CDR3 bases are TGTGCCAGCAGCCAAGATGGGACTAGCGTACCCTACGAGCAGTACTTC.

The sample holds many counts of this clonotype. V and J are TRBV20-1 and TRBJ1-3; D unclear. The CDR3 is 12 residues long. V was cut by 2 bases and J by 2 bases, with 4 bases left in between. Germline CDR1 is DFQATT and CDR2 is SNEGSKA (reference sequence). The CDR3 reads CSARTTGNTIYF. The CDR3 DNA is TGCAGTGCTAGAACAACTGGAAACACCATATATTTT.

This clonotype was observed many times. The rearrangement links TRBV7-2 to TRBJ1-6; 7 bases match TRBD1. The CDR3 is 15 residues long. J gave up 5 bases and V 1 base, and 2 bases lay outside the gene matches. Germline assignment: CDR1 SGHTA and CDR2 FQGNSA. The CDR3 DNA reads TGTGCCAGCAGCTTAGGGGACAGCCATAATTCACCCCTCCACTTT. Protein sequence: CASSLGDSHNSPLHF.

The table lists this clonotype with many counts. This rearrangement joins TRBV3-1 to TRBJ2-5; D is unresolved. CDR1 is LGHDT, CDR2 YNNKEL, per germline (reference sequence). The CDR3 loop spans 17 amino acids. Trimming cost V 2 bases and J 2 bases, with 18 bases left between them. Written as DNA, the CDR3 is TGTGCCAGCAGCCAAAGGGTCCCAGGACCCCTTCAAGAGACCCAGTACTTC. This translates into CASSQRVPGPLQETQYF.

This clonotype was counted ten times or more. CDR3 amino acids: CASSPGDDQPQHF. In nucleotides, the CDR3 is TGTGCCAGCAGCCCAGGGGACGATCAGCCCCAGCATTTT. This sequence joins TRBV7-6 and TRBJ1-5; D may be TRBD1 (6 bases). Trimming removed 5 bases from V and 5 bases from J, with 10 bases in between. CDR1 is SGHVS, CDR2 FNYEAQ, per germline. This CDR3 contains 13 residues.

This clonotype was picked up many times. The V gene is TRBV12-3 or TRBV12-4, the J gene TRBJ2-2; unclear D gene. CDR3 length: 15 residues. V was clipped by 5 bases and J by 3 bases, with 13 bases between them. The CDR3, as DNA: TGTGCCAGCAGTCCCCGGCTCGTCGACACCGGGGAGCTGTTTTTT. Translated: CASSPRLVDTGELFF.

This clonotype was seen repeatedly, ten times or more. This sequence joins TRBV4-1 and TRBJ1-1; D unresolved. Germline V gives CDR1 MGHRA, CDR2 YSYEKL. This CDR3 contains 13 residues. V lost 2 bases and J lost 6, with 10 bases in between. This CDR3 reads CASSQKTRAEAFF. The CDR3, as DNA: TGCGCCAGCAGCCAAAAAACGCGGGCTGAAGCTTTCTTT.

In its sample, this clonotype was seen many times. The chain joins TRBV5-5 to TRBJ1-4; D perhaps matches TRBD1 (6 bases). The CDR3 extends over 16 amino acids. Germline V gives CDR1 SGHKS, CDR2 YYEKEE (reference sequence). The V end lost 0 bases, the J end lost 3 bases, and 12 bases lay between the germline ends. CDR3 bases: TGTGCCAGCAGCTTGGACGGGGGGCCTGCTAATGAAAAACTGTTTTTT. Protein sequence: CASSLDGGPANEKLFF.

This clonotype was seen once. At one of its ends the junction is not consistent with the germline gene, which may arise from a read error. The V gene is TRBV5-6, the J gene TRBJ2-3, with D uncertain. The CDR3 consists of 15 residues. The germline gives CDR1 SGHDT, CDR2 YYEEEE. As DNA, the CDR3 is TGTGCCAGCAGCGTGCCCCCGGTGTGGGCGGATACGCAGTATTTC. It encodes CASSVPPVWADTQYF. Based on the CDR3 plus reference TRBV5-6 and TRBJ2-3, the full variable domain is DAGVTQSPTHLIKTRGQQVTLRCSPKSGHDTVSWYQQALGQGPQFIFQYYEEEERQRGNFPDRFSGHQFPNYSSELNVNALLLGDSALYLCASSVPPVWADTQYFGPGTRLTVL.

This clonotype has a count of ten or more. This sequence joins TRBV7-3 and TRBJ2-3, with TRBD1 as a possible D gene (6 bases). This CDR3 is built from 15 residues. V shed 1 base and J shed 6 bases, with 14 bases lying between them. Germline CDR1 and CDR2: SGHTA and FQGTGA. The CDR3 DNA reads as TGTGCCAGCAGCTTAAGTGAGGGGGTGTCTGATACGCAGTATTTT. It codes for CASSLSEGVSDTQYF. The full variable domain, completed using reference TRBV7-3 and TRBJ2-3, is GAGVSQTPSNKVTEKGKYVELRCDPISGHTALYWYRQSLGQGPEFLIYFQGTGAADDSGLPNDRFFAVRPEGSVSTLKIQRTERGDSAVYLCASSLSEGVSDTQYFGPGTRLTVL.

This clonotype was recorded at least ten times. This rearrangement joins TRBV20-1 to TRBJ1-2; TRBD1 aligns across 9 bases. The CDR3 length is 15 residues. Germline V gene lookup returns CDR1 DFQATT and CDR2 SNEGSKA (reference sequence). V dropped 4 bases and J dropped 4; count of bases not matched to a gene: 10. The CDR3 region is CSATTGGHKIYGYTF. CDR3 nucleotide sequence: TGCAGTGCTACAACAGGGGGCCATAAAATCTATGGCTACACCTTC.

This clonotype was recorded many times. The gene calls are TRBV6-1 and TRBJ1-1, with D hard to call. Trimming stripped 6 bases from V and 1 base from J, with 9 bases between. Germline assignment: CDR1 MNHNS and CDR2 SASEGT. This CDR3 contains 13 residues. The CDR3 bases are TGTGCCAGCAGCCCCACACCGAACACTGAAGCTTTCTTT. It encodes CASSPTPNTEAFF.

About this clonotype: A read error is possible here, since a much larger clone lies one base away. The CDR3 ends on some other residue instead of the conserved phenylalanine or tryptophan, so this is likely a read error. The genes are TRBV20-1 and TRBJ2-7, with TRBD2 identical over 9 bases. Germline CDR1 reads DFQATT; CDR2 reads SNEGSKA (reference sequence). The ends lost 7 bases at V and 0 bases at J; junction bases unmatched: 13. The CDR3 consists of 16 residues. The chain's CDR3 is CSVSPHSGGSSYEQYY. The CDR3 region has the DNA TGCAGTGTCAGTCCCCATAGCGGGGGAAGCTCCTACGAGCAGTACTAC.

This clonotype was detected ten times or more. V is TRBV7-2 and J is TRBJ2-5, with 8 bases lining up with TRBD1. The J segment lost 5 bases and the V segment lost 1 base, leaving 0 bases of the junction unmatched. The CDR3 is 13 amino acids. CDR1 and CDR2 from the germline V gene are SGHTA and FQGNSA. In nucleotides, the CDR3 is TGTGCCAGCAGCTTAGGGGACAGGGAGACCCAGTACTTC. This translates into CASSLGDRETQYF.

There are many counts of this clonotype. The chain combines TRBV4-2 with TRBJ1-5; no clear D. In germline, CDR1 is LGHNA, CDR2 YNFKEQ. Trimming shortened V by 0 bases and J by 4 bases, and 7 bases separated the two germline ends. This CDR3 has 14 residues. CDR3 bases: TGTGCCAGCAGCCAAGATCTAGAGAATCAGCCCCAGCATTTT. Amino acids: CASSQDLENQPQHF.

This clonotype was seen at least ten times. J is TRBJ2-1 and V is TRBV5-4, with 9 bases that match TRBD1. The V gene end was trimmed by 4 bases and the J gene end by 6 bases; junction bases not matched to a gene: 11. CDR1 SGHNT and CDR2 YYREEE come from the germline V gene (reference sequence). CDR3 size: 16 residues. The chain's CDR3 is CASSLLSGTGSNEQFF. CDR3 nucleotides: TGTGCCAGCAGCCTCCTTTCCGGGACAGGGAGCAATGAGCAGTTCTTC.

This clonotype appeared many times. The chain combines TRBV7-6 with TRBJ2-2; D is ambiguous. CDR1 is SGHVS, CDR2 FNYEAQ, per germline. There are 14 residues in the CDR3. V gave up 5 bases and J gave up 5 bases, with 12 bases separating them. The CDR3 loop is CASSPNPRTGELFF. The DNA of the CDR3 is TGTGCCAGCAGCCCTAACCCTAGGACCGGGGAGCTGTTTTTT.

J is TRBJ2-5 and V is TRBV12-3 or TRBV12-4, with 7 nucleotides matching TRBD2. J was trimmed by 1 base and V by 0 bases; bases with no gene match: 14. The CDR3 has 19 residues. In DNA form, the CDR3 reads TGTGCCAGCAGTTTAGCGCGGGACTACCGGATGGGTCGCCAAGAGACCCAGTACTTC. This codes for CASSLARDYRMGRQETQYF.